This TCR beta chain was recovered during a study of PD-1 blockade in mismatch repair-deficient tumors. The overall study: Patients had approximately 13 mismatch repair-deficient cancer types and were previously treated and progressing.

Study results and limitations: Tumor-resident clones, often absent from pretreatment blood, expanded after pembrolizumab and then contracted.

Every patient had mismatch repair deficiency by PCR or immunohistochemistry. A few pembrolizumab responders had their TCRs sequenced. About this clone: The antigen is not known.

TCRdb's table, derived via immunoSEQ multiplex PCR, lists solely in-frame clones and lacks some. The data hold roughly 120,000 clones, with roughly 90% observed a single time. After removal of 0 bases from V and 4 bases from J, the junction contained 5 bases not matched to a gene. From germline, CDR1 is SGHAT and CDR2 FQNNGV. The CDR3 covers 16 residues. The receptor comes from an adult with mismatch repair-deficient cancer. The source material was peripheral blood, sampled approximately 72 weeks after starting pembrolizumab. The rearrangement joins TRBV11-2 to TRBJ1-3, with TRBD1 identical over 8 bases. The CDR3 loop reads CASSLEGTGNGNTIYF. CDR3 bases: TGTGCCAGCAGCTTAGAGGGGACAGGCAACGGAAACACCATATATTTT.